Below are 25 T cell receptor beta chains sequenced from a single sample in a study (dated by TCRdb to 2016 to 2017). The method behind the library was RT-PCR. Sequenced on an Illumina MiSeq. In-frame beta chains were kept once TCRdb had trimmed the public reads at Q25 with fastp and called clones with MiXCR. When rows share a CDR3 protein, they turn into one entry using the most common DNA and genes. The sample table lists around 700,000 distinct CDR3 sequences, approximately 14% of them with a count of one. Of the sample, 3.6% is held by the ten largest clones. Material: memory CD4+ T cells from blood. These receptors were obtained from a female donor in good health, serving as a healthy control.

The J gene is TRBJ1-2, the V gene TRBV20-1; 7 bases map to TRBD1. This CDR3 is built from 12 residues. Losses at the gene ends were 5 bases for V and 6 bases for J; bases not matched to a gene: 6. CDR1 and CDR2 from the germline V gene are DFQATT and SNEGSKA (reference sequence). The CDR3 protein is CSAPDRVNGYTF. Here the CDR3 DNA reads TGCAGTGCTCCCGACAGGGTGAATGGCTACACCTTC.

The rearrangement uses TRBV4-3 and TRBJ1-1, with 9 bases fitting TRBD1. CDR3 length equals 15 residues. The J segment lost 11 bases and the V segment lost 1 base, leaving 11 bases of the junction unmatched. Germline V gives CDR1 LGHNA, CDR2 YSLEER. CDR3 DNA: TGCGCCAGCAGCCAAGTAATTACAGGGGGCGCGGGGGCTTTCTTT. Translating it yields CASSQVITGGAGAFF.

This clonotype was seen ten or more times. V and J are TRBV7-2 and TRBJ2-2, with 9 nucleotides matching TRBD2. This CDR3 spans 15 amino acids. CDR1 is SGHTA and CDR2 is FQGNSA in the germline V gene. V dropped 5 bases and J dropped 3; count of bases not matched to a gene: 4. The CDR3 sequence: CASSPSGADTGELFF. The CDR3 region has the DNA TGTGCCAGCAGCCCTAGCGGGGCCGACACCGGGGAGCTGTTTTTT. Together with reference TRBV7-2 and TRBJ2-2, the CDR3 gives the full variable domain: GAGVSQSPSNKVTEKGKDVELRCDPISGHTALYWYRQSLGQGLEFLIYFQGNSAPDKSGLPSDRFSAERTGGSVSTLTIQRTQQEDSAVYLCASSPSGADTGELFFGEGSRLTVL.

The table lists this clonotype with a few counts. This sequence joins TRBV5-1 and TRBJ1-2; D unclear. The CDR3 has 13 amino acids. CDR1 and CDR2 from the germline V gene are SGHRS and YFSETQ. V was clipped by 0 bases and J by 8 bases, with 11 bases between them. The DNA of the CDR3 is TGCGCCAGCAGCTTGGCCGCAATGAAAGGCTACACCTTC. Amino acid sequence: CASSLAAMKGYTF.

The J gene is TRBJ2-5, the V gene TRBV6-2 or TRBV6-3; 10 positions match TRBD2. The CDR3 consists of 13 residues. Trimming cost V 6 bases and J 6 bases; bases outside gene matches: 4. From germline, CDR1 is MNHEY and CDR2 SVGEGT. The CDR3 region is CASSILAGQTQYF. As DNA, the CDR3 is TGTGCCAGCAGCATACTAGCGGGACAGACCCAGTACTTC.

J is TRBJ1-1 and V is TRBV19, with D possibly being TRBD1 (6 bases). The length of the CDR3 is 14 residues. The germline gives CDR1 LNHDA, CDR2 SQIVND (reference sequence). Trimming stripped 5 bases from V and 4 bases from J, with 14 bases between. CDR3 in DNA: TGTGCCAGTAGTCCAAACAGGGCCGGCACTGAAGCTTTCTTT. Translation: CASSPNRAGTEAFF.

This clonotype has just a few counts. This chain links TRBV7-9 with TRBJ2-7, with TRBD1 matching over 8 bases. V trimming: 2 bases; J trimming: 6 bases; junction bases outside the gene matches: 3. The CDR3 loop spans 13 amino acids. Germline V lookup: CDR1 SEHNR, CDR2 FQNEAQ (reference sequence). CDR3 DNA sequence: TGTGCCAGCAGCTTAAACACAGGGGGCGAGCAGTACTTC. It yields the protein CASSLNTGGEQYF.

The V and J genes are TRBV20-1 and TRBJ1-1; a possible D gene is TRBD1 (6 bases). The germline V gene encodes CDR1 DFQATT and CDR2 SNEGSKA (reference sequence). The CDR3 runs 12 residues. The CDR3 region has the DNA TGCAGCGTGACAGGAGGGTATCCTGAAGCTTTCTTT. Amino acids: CSVTGGYPEAFF.

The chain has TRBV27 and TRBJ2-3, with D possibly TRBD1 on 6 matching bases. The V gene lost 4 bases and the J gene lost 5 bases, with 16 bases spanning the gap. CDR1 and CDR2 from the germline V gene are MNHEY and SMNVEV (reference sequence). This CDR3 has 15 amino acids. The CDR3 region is CASSSLQGRIDTQYF. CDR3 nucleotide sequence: TGTGCCAGCAGTTCTCTTCAGGGGCGGATAGATACGCAGTATTTT.

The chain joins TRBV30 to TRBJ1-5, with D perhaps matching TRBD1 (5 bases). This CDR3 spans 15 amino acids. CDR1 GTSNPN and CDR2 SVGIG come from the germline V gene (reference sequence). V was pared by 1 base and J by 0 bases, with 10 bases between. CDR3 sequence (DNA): TGTGCCTGGAGTGCTACAGGTCTTAGCAATCAGCCCCAGCATTTT. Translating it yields CAWSATGLSNQPQHF.

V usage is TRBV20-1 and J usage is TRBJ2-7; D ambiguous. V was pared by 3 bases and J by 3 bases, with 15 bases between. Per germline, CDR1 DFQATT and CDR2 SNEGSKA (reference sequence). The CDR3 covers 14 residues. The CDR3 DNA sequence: TGCAGTGCTAGGCACAGTACAAGATACTACGAGCAGTACTTC. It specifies CSARHSTRYYEQYF.

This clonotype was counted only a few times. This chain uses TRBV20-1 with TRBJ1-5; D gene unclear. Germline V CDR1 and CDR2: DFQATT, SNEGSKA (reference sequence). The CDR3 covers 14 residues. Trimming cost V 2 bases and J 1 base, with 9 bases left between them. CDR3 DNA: TGCAGTGCTAGACGACCTACGAGCAATCAGCCCCAGCATTTT. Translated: CSARRPTSNQPQHF.

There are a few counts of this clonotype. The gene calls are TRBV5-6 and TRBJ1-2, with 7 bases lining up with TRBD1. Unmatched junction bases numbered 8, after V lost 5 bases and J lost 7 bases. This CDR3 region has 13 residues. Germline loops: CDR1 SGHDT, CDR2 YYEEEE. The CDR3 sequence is CASRGQSAGGYTF. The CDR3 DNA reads TGTGCCAGCAGGGGACAGTCGGCGGGTGGCTACACCTTC. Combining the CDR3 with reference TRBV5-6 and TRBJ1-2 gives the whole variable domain DAGVTQSPTHLIKTRGQQVTLRCSPKSGHDTVSWYQQALGQGPQFIFQYYEEEERQRGNFPDRFSGHQFPNYSSELNVNALLLGDSALYLCASRGQSAGGYTFGSGTRLTVV.

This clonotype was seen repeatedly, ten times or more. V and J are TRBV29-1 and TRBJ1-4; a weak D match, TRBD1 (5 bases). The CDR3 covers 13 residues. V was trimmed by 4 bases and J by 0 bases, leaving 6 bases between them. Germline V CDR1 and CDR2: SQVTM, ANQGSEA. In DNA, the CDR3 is TGCAGCGTTGCGGGGGCAACTAATGAAAAACTGTTTTTT. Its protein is CSVAGATNEKLFF.

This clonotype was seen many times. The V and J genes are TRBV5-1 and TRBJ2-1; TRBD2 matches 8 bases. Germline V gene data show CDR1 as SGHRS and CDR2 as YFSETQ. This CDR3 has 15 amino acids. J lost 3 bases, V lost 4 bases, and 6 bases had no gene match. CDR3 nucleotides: TGCGCCAGCAGCCCCACCGGGACTAGCTACAATGAGCAGTTCTTC. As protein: CASSPTGTSYNEQFF.

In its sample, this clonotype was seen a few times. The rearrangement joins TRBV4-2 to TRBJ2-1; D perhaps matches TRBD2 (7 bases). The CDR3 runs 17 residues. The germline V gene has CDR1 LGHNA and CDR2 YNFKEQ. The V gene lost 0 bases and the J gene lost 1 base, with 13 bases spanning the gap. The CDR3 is CASSQERGRLSYNEQFF. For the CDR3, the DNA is TGTGCCAGCAGCCAAGAGCGGGGGCGCCTTTCCTACAATGAGCAGTTCTTC.

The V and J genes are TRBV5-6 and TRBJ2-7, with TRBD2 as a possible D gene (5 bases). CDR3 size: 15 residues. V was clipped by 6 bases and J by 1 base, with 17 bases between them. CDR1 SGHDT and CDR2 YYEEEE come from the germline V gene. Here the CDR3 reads CASTREGRASYEQYF. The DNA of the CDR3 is TGTGCCAGCACCCGAGAAGGGCGGGCATCCTACGAGCAGTACTTC.

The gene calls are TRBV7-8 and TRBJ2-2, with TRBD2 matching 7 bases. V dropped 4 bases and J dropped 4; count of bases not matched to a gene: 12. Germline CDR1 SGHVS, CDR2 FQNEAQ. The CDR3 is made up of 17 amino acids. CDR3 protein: CASSSGTTLWSTGELFF. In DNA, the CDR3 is TGTGCCAGCAGCTCCGGGACTACCCTTTGGAGCACCGGGGAGCTGTTTTTT.

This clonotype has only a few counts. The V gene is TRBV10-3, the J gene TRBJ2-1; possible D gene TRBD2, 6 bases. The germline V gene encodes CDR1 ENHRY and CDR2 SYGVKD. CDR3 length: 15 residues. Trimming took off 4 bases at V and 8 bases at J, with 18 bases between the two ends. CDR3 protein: CAISAGVVPADEQFF. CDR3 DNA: TGTGCCATCAGTGCGGGGGTAGTCCCAGCCGATGAGCAGTTCTTC.

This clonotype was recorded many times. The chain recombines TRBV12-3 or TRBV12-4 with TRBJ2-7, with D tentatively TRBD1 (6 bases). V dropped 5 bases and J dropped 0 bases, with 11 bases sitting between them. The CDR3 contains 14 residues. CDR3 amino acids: CASSQGQNSYEQYF. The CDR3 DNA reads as TGTGCCAGCAGTCAGGGACAAAACTCCTACGAGCAGTACTTC.

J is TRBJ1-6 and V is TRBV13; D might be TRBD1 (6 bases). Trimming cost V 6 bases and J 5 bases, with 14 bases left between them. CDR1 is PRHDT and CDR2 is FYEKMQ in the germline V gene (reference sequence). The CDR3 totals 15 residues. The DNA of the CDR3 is TGTGCCAGCAGACTAAGGACAGTCAATAATTCACCCCTCCACTTT. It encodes CASRLRTVNNSPLHF.

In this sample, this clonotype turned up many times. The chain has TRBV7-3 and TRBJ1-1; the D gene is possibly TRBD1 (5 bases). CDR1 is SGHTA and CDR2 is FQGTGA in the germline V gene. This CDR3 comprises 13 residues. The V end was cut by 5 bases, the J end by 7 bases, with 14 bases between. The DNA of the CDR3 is TGTGCCAGCAGCCTGTCGGGCGGGGGTGAAGCTTTCTTT. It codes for CASSLSGGGEAFF. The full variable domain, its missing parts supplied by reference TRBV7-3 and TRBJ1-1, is GAGVSQTPSNKVTEKGKYVELRCDPISGHTALYWYRQSLGQGPEFLIYFQGTGAADDSGLPNDRFFAVRPEGSVSTLKIQRTERGDSAVYLCASSLSGGGEAFFGQGTRLTVV.

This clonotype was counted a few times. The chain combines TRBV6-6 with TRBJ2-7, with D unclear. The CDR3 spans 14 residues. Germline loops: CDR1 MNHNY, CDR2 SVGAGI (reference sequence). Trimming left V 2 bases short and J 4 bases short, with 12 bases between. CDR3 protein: CASSYPATPYEQYF. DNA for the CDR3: TGTGCCAGCAGTTACCCAGCAACCCCATACGAGCAGTACTTC.

In nucleotides, the CDR3 is TGTGCCAGTAGAGGAACCGGGACTGCCAACCCCACAGATACGCAGTATTTT. Translating it yields CASRGTGTANPTDTQYF. The chain employs TRBV19 and TRBJ2-3, with a weak D call TRBD2 (6 bases). V was pared by 6 bases and J by 2 bases, with 21 bases between. Germline V gene sequence: CDR1 LNHDA, CDR2 SQIVND (reference sequence). The CDR3 runs to 17 residues.

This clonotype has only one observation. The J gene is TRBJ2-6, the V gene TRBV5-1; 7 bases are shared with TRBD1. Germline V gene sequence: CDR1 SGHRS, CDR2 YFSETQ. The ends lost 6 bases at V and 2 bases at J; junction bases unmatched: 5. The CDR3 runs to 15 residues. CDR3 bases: TGCGCCAGCATGGAAGGGGGCGCTGGGGCCAACGTCCTGACTTTC. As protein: CASMEGGAGANVLTF.